The 28 T cell receptor beta chains in this list originate from one sample, sequenced in a study of T cell responses to AZD1222 COVID-19 vaccine. Here immunoSEQ multiplex PCR was the method, and the copy in TCRdb shows in-frame clones only, minus some. The sample holds 170,000 or so clones, roughly nine tenths seen once. The sample in question was peripheral blood, obtained on day 0 of AZD1222 vaccination. These TCRs come from an adult in good health.

CDR3: CASNPVRGTDTQYF. The CDR3, as DNA: TGTGCCAGCAACCCCGTGAGGGGGACAGATACGCAGTATTTT. J is TRBJ2-3 and V is TRBV6-5; the D gene is possibly TRBD1 (6 bases). CDR3 size: 14 residues. Germline CDR1 and CDR2: MNHEY and SVGAGI. With 7 bases removed from V and 3 bases from J, the gap between germline ends came to 14 bases.

J is TRBJ1-2 and V is TRBV5-1; the match to TRBD1 covers 7 bases. V shed 0 bases, J shed 7 bases, and the junction held 6 bases outside the gene matches. The CDR3 is made up of 14 amino acids. Germline CDR1 is SGHRS and CDR2 is YFSETQ. Here the CDR3 reads CASSLGSRGTGYTF. The CDR3 region has the DNA TGCGCCAGCAGCTTGGGTAGCAGGGGGACTGGCTACACCTTC. Looking up the rest from reference TRBV5-1 and TRBJ1-2 gives the full variable domain: KAGVTQTPRYLIKTRGQQVTLSCSPISGHRSVSWYQQTPGQGLQFLFEYFSETQRNKGNFPGRFSGRQFSNSRSEMNVSTLELGDSALYLCASSLGSRGTGYTFGSGTRLTVV.

A note on this clone: Other DNA sequences in this specimen translate into the identical CDR3. The J gene is TRBJ2-3, the V gene TRBV7-6, with 9 bases lining up with TRBD2. The germline V gene encodes CDR1 SGHVS and CDR2 FNYEAQ. CDR3 length: 16 residues. The V segment lost 1 base and the J segment 0 bases; nucleotides outside the gene matches: 2. DNA for the CDR3: TGTGCCAGCAGCTTAGGGCTAGCGGGGAGCACAGATACGCAGTATTTT. It encodes CASSLGLAGSTDTQYF.

The J gene is TRBJ1-1, the V gene TRBV19; D remains ambiguous. Looked up from germline, CDR1 is LNHDA and CDR2 is SQIVND (reference sequence). This CDR3 region has 15 residues. V was trimmed by 3 bases and J by 1 base, leaving 12 bases between them. The CDR3 nucleotides are TGTGCCAGTAGTATCCGGTCAGCCGGGAACACTGAAGCTTTCTTT. It translates to CASSIRSAGNTEAFF.

This clone was found a few times. The chain is built from TRBV19 and TRBJ1-5, with a possible D match to TRBD1 (5 bases). V was pared by 8 bases and J by 4 bases, with 15 bases between. The CDR3 has 14 residues. In germline, CDR1 is LNHDA, CDR2 SQIVND (reference sequence). The CDR3 spells CASSIRDRNQPQHF. The DNA for the CDR3 is TGTGCCAGTTCGATCCGGGACCGAAATCAGCCCCAGCATTTT.

V gene TRBV30 combines with J gene TRBJ1-1; unclear D gene. Germline lookup yields CDR1 GTSNPN and CDR2 SVGIG (reference sequence). The CDR3 totals 11 residues. With 2 bases removed from V and 11 bases from J, the gap between germline ends came to 12 bases. The CDR3 DNA sequence: TGTGCCTGGAGTACCTCGAGGAGGGCTTTCTTT. Protein: CAWSTSRRAFF. Variable domain in full (rest from reference TRBV30 and TRBJ1-1): SQTIHQWPATLVQPVGSPLSLECTVEGTSNPNLYWYRQAAGRGLQLLFYSVGIGQISSEVPQNLSASRPQDRQFILSSKKLLLSDSGFYLCAWSTSRRAFFGQGTRLTVV.

V is TRBV4-1 and J is TRBJ1-4; 9 positions match TRBD1. V gave up 4 bases and J gave up 5 bases; unmatched junction bases: 11. The germline CDR1 and CDR2 sequences are MGHRA and YSYEKL. This CDR3 contains 17 residues. CDR3 nucleotide sequence: TGCGCCAGCAGCCCAGCCAGGACAGGGGAACTCAATGAAAAACTGTTTTTT. This gives the protein CASSPARTGELNEKLFF.

The rearrangement links TRBV6-5 to TRBJ2-5; D remains unclear. Germline V gene lookup returns CDR1 MNHEY and CDR2 SVGAGI. This CDR3 has 12 residues. V was clipped by 6 bases and J by 4 bases, with 9 bases between them. CDR3 DNA sequence: TGTGCCAGCAGAGGACCCGGAGAGACCCAGTACTTC. Protein: CASRGPGETQYF.

V gene TRBV3-1 (or the pseudogene TRBV3-2) combines with J gene TRBJ2-5, with 12 bases aligning to TRBD2. The CDR3 runs to 17 residues. CDR1 is LGHDT, CDR2 YNNKEL, per germline (reference sequence). Unmatched junction bases numbered 11, after V lost 4 bases and J lost 5 bases. The CDR3 protein is CASSLRLTSGRGETQYF. The CDR3, as DNA: TGTGCCAGCAGCCTACGACTGACTAGCGGGAGAGGCGAGACCCAGTACTTC.

As for this clone: Additional DNA sequences in this sample encode the identical CDR3. The V gene is TRBV5-1, the J gene TRBJ2-7, with D perhaps TRBD2 (6 bases). The germline V gene has CDR1 SGHRS and CDR2 YFSETQ. The CDR3 loop spans 13 amino acids. V was cut by 1 base and J by 4 bases, with 9 bases left in between. CDR3 sequence reads: CASSLNGGYEQYF. The CDR3 DNA sequence: TGCGCCAGCAGCTTGAATGGAGGGTACGAGCAGTACTTC. Together with reference TRBV5-1 and TRBJ2-7, the CDR3 gives the full variable domain: KAGVTQTPRYLIKTRGQQVTLSCSPISGHRSVSWYQQTPGQGLQFLFEYFSETQRNKGNFPGRFSGRQFSNSRSEMNVSTLELGDSALYLCASSLNGGYEQYFGPGTRLTVT.

The J gene is TRBJ1-5, the V gene TRBV30; TRBD1 matches at 7 bases. CDR3 length: 15 amino acids. The ends lost 2 bases at V and 1 base at J; junction bases unmatched: 5. Germline-derived CDR1 and CDR2 are GTSNPN and SVGIG (reference sequence). The CDR3, as DNA: TGTGCCTGGAGTTCAGGGGGTATAAGCAATCAGCCCCAGCATTTT. The encoded protein is CAWSSGGISNQPQHF.

The chain carries TRBV7-9 and TRBJ2-3, with a weak D call TRBD2 (6 bases). Per germline, CDR1 SEHNR and CDR2 FQNEAQ (reference sequence). Trimming stripped 2 bases from V and 5 bases from J, with 14 bases between. The CDR3 is made up of 15 amino acids. For the CDR3, the DNA is TGTGCCAGCAGCTTAATCGGGAGTGGTGGAGATACGCAGTATTTT. This codes for CASSLIGSGGDTQYF.

The chain joins TRBV3-1 (or the pseudogene TRBV3-2) to TRBJ2-1, with 12 positions matching TRBD1. Per the germline V gene, CDR1 is LGHDT and CDR2 is YNNKEL (reference sequence). With 5 bases clipped from V and 8 bases from J, the junction kept 10 bases outside the gene matches. This CDR3 is built from 16 residues. CDR3 nucleotide sequence: TGTGCCAGCAGCTACAGGGGACAGGGGGCACGAGATGAGCAGTTCTTC. Encoded protein: CASSYRGQGARDEQFF.

The chain joins TRBV6-5 to TRBJ1-5; D is uncertain. The CDR3 is made up of 15 amino acids. Trimming removed 6 bases from V and 0 bases from J, with 12 bases in between. Per the germline V gene, CDR1 is MNHEY and CDR2 is SVGAGI. The CDR3 sequence: CASRGGPYSNQPQHF. The CDR3 bases are TGTGCCAGCAGGGGTGGGCCCTATAGCAATCAGCCCCAGCATTTT.

The chain uses TRBV7-9 and TRBJ2-7; 7 nucleotides match TRBD2. This CDR3 has 15 residues. Looked up from germline, CDR1 is SEHNR and CDR2 is FQNEAQ (reference sequence). The V and J ends lost 5 bases and 4 bases, in that order; junction bases with no gene match: 11. CDR3 region: CASSAPLAGLYEQYF. The CDR3 region has the DNA TGTGCCAGCAGCGCCCCTTTAGCGGGCCTATACGAGCAGTACTTC.

The chain combines TRBV6-5 with TRBJ2-7; TRBD2 matches 12 bases. Germline CDR1 and CDR2: MNHEY and SVGAGI. CDR3 size: 15 residues. Losses at the gene ends were 4 bases for V and 6 bases for J; bases not matched to a gene: 7. CDR3 nucleotides: TGTGCCAGCAGTTCTTGGACTAGCGGGATCGCCGAGCAGTACTTC. Translated, it gives CASSSWTSGIAEQYF.

V gene TRBV18 combines with J gene TRBJ2-2, with unresolved D. The CDR3 covers 13 residues. Germline V gives CDR1 KGHSH, CDR2 LQKENI. V was shortened by 6 bases and J by 6 bases, with 11 bases between the two germline ends. DNA for the CDR3: TGTGCCAGCTCCAAATCACATCCCGGGGAGCTGTTTTTT. Its translation: CASSKSHPGELFF.

The CDR3 loop reads CASSPEGRTGKDEQYF. For the CDR3, the DNA is TGTGCCAGCAGCCCCGAAGGTAGGACAGGGAAGGACGAGCAGTACTTC. The chain uses TRBV7-9 and TRBJ2-7, with 8 positions matching TRBD1. The CDR3 covers 16 residues. The V gene's germline CDR1 is SEHNR and CDR2 FQNEAQ (reference sequence). V dropped 5 bases and J dropped 5; count of bases not matched to a gene: 14.

The chain joins TRBV6-5 to TRBJ1-1; 9 bases line up with TRBD1. V was clipped by 5 bases and J by 3 bases; unmatched bases: 1. This CDR3 spans 13 amino acids. Germline-derived CDR1 and CDR2 are MNHEY and SVGAGI. The CDR3 coding sequence is TGTGCCAGCAGTCGACAGGGGGACACTGAAGCTTTCTTT. Its protein product is CASSRQGDTEAFF.

The genes are TRBV19 and TRBJ2-3; the match to TRBD2 covers 11 bases. There are 14 residues in the CDR3. V was clipped by 5 bases and J by 6 bases; unmatched bases: 4. Germline CDR1 reads LNHDA; CDR2 reads SQIVND (reference sequence). The CDR3 loop reads CASSLAGGPDTQYF. The CDR3 DNA reads TGTGCCAGTAGTCTAGCGGGAGGCCCCGATACGCAGTATTTT.

The chain links TRBV21-1 to TRBJ1-5. TRBV21-1 is assigned pseudogene status. CDR3 length: 13 amino acids. CDR3 sequence: CASSTRVGQPQHF. As DNA, the CDR3 is TGTGCCAGCAGCACAAGGGTAGGTCAGCCCCAGCATTTT.

The genes are TRBV5-5 and TRBJ2-7, with no clear D. V was clipped by 0 bases and J by 6 bases, with 7 bases between them. The length of the CDR3 is 12 residues. The germline CDR1 and CDR2 sequences are SGHKS and YYEKEE (reference sequence). The CDR3 region is CASSLAASEQYF. The DNA of the CDR3 is TGTGCCAGCAGCTTGGCCGCTAGCGAGCAGTACTTC.

The chain has TRBV4-1 and TRBJ2-7; D remains unclear. The CDR3 is 15 residues long. V lost 1 base to trimming and J lost 1 base, with 11 bases between them. Germline loops: CDR1 MGHRA, CDR2 YSYEKL. The CDR3 is CASSQGAGTSYEQYF. CDR3 coding DNA: TGCGCCAGCAGCCAAGGGGCAGGTACATCCTACGAGCAGTACTTC.

Notes on this clone: The sample carries other DNA sequences with the same CDR3. This rearrangement joins TRBV5-1 to TRBJ1-3; no definite D call. Germline assignment: CDR1 SGHRS and CDR2 YFSETQ. There are 13 residues in the CDR3. V was cut by 0 bases and J by 4 bases, with 5 bases left in between. The CDR3 DNA follows: TGCGCCAGCAGCTTGGGACAAGGAAACACCATATATTTT. Translated, it gives CASSLGQGNTIYF.

The chain uses TRBV3-1 (or the pseudogene TRBV3-2) and TRBJ1-3, with TRBD1 as a possible D gene (6 bases). This CDR3 region has 14 residues. V was cut by 2 bases and J by 4 bases, with 9 bases left in between. Germline lookup yields CDR1 LGHDT and CDR2 YNNKEL (reference sequence). The CDR3: CASSQWGHGNTIYF. The CDR3 DNA reads TGTGCCAGCAGCCAATGGGGGCACGGAAACACCATATATTTT.

The genes are TRBV7-9 and TRBJ2-7, with 7 bases that match TRBD1. The germline V gene encodes CDR1 SEHNR and CDR2 FQNEAQ (reference sequence). J gave up 4 bases and V 6 bases, and 12 bases lay outside the gene matches. CDR3 size: 15 residues. The DNA of the CDR3 is TGTGCCAGCAGTCGTACTCCGACAGGGAGTTACGAGCAGTACTTC. As protein: CASSRTPTGSYEQYF.

This sequence joins TRBV4-1 and TRBJ2-5, with D perhaps matching TRBD1 (7 bases). Trimming stripped 0 bases from V and 6 bases from J, with 20 bases between. This CDR3 is 17 amino acids long. Germline assignment: CDR1 MGHRA and CDR2 YSYEKL. The CDR3 region is CASSQEYVGQGGKTQYF. The CDR3, as DNA: TGCGCCAGCAGCCAAGAGTATGTAGGGCAGGGGGGAAAGACCCAGTACTTC.

V is TRBV7-9 and J is TRBJ1-6; 7 bases align to TRBD1. The CDR3 has 15 residues. Unmatched junction bases numbered 5, after V lost 3 bases and J lost 6 bases. Germline V gives CDR1 SEHNR, CDR2 FQNEAQ (reference sequence). The CDR3 spells CASSFGTVINSPLHF. CDR3 in DNA: TGTGCCAGCAGCTTTGGGACAGTCATTAATTCACCCCTCCACTTT. The whole variable domain, remainder taken from reference TRBV7-9 and TRBJ1-6, is DTGVSQNPRHKITKRGQNVTFRCDPISEHNRLYWYRQTLGQGPEFLTYFQNEAQLEKSRLLSDRFSAERPKGSFSTLEIQRTEQGDSAMYLCASSFGTVINSPLHFGNGTRLTVT.